The rows below give T cell receptor beta chains drawn from one sample of a study of blood T cell repertoires in COVID-19. This table comes from immunoSEQ multiplex PCR, and its TCRdb copy is limited to in-frame clones, with some not included. Of 200,000 to 300,000 clones listed, 65% to 90% were seen once; the top ten hold more than 1.5%. The sample consisted of PBMCs or T cells enriched from blood (not recorded which). These receptors were obtained from a man aged 35 to 55 who had recovered from COVID-19. The CDR3 runs from the conserved cysteine through the conserved F or W. D genes are given only for firm matches. Not all rows give a size; the values are once, few, many and, for expanded clones, a class.

d_call: TRBD2
v_call: TRBV7-9
clone_size: .
j_call: TRBJ2-3
cdr3_nt: TGTGCCAGCAGCCCAACTAGCGGGAGCTGGGAAGATACGCAGTATTTT
cdr3_aa: CASSPTSGSWEDTQYF

d_call: .
v_call: TRBV28
clone_size: many
j_call: TRBJ2-6
cdr3_nt: TGTGCCAGCAGTTTCCCAACGGGAAGCTCTGGGGCCAACGTCCTGACTTTC
cdr3_aa: CASSFPTGSSGANVLTF

d_call: .
v_call: TRBV5-6
clone_size: .
j_call: TRBJ1-1
cdr3_nt: TGTGCCAGCAGCTTAGGAAGGGGAACTGAAGCTTTCTTT
cdr3_aa: CASSLGRGTEAFF

d_call: TRBD2
v_call: TRBV2
clone_size: .
j_call: TRBJ2-2
cdr3_nt: TGTGCCAGCAGGCCGGGACTAGCAAGAGCCGGGGAGCTGTTTTTT
cdr3_aa: CASRPGLARAGELFF

d_call: TRBD1
v_call: TRBV6-5
clone_size: .
j_call: TRBJ2-1
cdr3_nt: TGTGCCAGCAGCCTTATGGGACAGTACAATGAGCAGTTCTTC
cdr3_aa: CASSLMGQYNEQFF

d_call: .
v_call: TRBV10-3
clone_size: .
j_call: TRBJ1-4
cdr3_nt: TGTGCCATCAGTGATCAGGGGGAAAAACTGTTTTTT
cdr3_aa: CAISDQGEKLFF

d_call: TRBD1
v_call: TRBV6-4
clone_size: .
j_call: TRBJ1-2
cdr3_nt: TGTGCCAGCAGTGCACAGGGGGGAGATGGCTACACCTTC
cdr3_aa: CASSAQGGDGYTF

d_call: TRBD2
v_call: TRBV7-8
clone_size: .
j_call: TRBJ2-7
cdr3_nt: TGTGCCAGCAGCTTACTAGCGGGCGACGACTCCTACGAGCAGTACTTC
cdr3_aa: CASSLLAGDDSYEQYF

d_call: .
v_call: TRBV4-3
clone_size: .
j_call: TRBJ2-3
cdr3_nt: TGCGCCAGCAGCTTCTCCCTCTCAGCAGATACGCAGTATTTT
cdr3_aa: CASSFSLSADTQYF

d_call: TRBD2
v_call: TRBV5-1
clone_size: .
j_call: TRBJ2-7
cdr3_nt: TGCGCCAGCAGACACGGACTAGGGGTTCGCTACGAGCAGTACTTC
cdr3_aa: CASRHGLGVRYEQYF

d_call: TRBD1
v_call: TRBV12-5
clone_size: .
j_call: TRBJ2-7
cdr3_nt: TGTGCTAGTGGTTTGGAGGGGGGACAGGGGGCCTACGAGCAGTACTTC
cdr3_aa: CASGLEGGQGAYEQYF

d_call: TRBD1
v_call: TRBV6-2/TRBV6-3
clone_size: .
j_call: TRBJ1-6
cdr3_nt: TGTGCCAGCAGTTACACCACCGGGACAGGGGGTATCTATAATTCACCCCTCCACTTT
cdr3_aa: CASSYTTGTGGIYNSPLHF

d_call: TRBD1
v_call: TRBV7-2
clone_size: .
j_call: TRBJ2-1
cdr3_nt: TGTGCCAGCAGCCGCGACAGGGGGTCCTACAATGAGCAGTTCTTC
cdr3_aa: CASSRDRGSYNEQFF

d_call: TRBD1
v_call: TRBV7-2
clone_size: .
j_call: TRBJ1-1
cdr3_nt: TGTGCCAGCAGCTATGACAGGGGGAACACTGAAGCTTTCTTT
cdr3_aa: CASSYDRGNTEAFF

d_call: TRBD1
v_call: TRBV6-5
clone_size: once
j_call: TRBJ2-7
cdr3_nt: TGTGCCAGCAGTTATTCGACAGGGGGCGAGCAGTACTTC
cdr3_aa: CASSYSTGGEQYF